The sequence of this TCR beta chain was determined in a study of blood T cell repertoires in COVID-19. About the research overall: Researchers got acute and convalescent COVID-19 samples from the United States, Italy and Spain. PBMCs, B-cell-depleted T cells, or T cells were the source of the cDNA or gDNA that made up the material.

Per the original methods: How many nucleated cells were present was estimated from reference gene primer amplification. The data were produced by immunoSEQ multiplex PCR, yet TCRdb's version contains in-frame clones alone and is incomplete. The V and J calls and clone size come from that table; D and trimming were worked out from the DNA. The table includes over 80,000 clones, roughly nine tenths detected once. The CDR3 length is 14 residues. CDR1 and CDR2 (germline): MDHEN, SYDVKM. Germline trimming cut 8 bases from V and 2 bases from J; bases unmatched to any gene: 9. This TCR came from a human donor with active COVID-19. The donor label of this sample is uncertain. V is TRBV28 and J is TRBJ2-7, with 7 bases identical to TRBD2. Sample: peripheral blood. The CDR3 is CASGTRGDPYEQYF. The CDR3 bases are TGTGCCAGCGGCACCCGGGGGGATCCCTACGAGCAGTACTTC.